This TCR beta chain derives from a study of T cell responses to AZD1222 COVID-19 vaccine. Study in general: Second-dose groups at about 4 or about 12 weeks were pooled.

Overall study results and limits: Vaccine-associated CD4 TCRs spanned spike, dominant at 160-218 and 743-854.

Using immunoSEQ multiplex PCR, the repertoire was profiled, and TCRdb retains in-frame clones only, with some absent. The top ten hold approximately 2.3% of the sample, which has 150,000 to 200,000 clones, 90% to 95% seen once. As for this clone: Antigen specificity is unknown.

The CDR3 is made up of 15 amino acids. V was clipped by 4 bases and J by 4 bases; unmatched bases: 8. Germline lookup yields CDR1 SGHNT and CDR2 YYREEE (reference sequence). Specimen: peripheral blood, collected on day 0 of AZD1222 vaccination. The genes are TRBV5-4 and TRBJ1-2; 9 bases match TRBD1. The receptor was isolated from an adult in good health. CDR3 bases: TGTGCCAGCAGCCCCCGGACAGGGGAAAGCTATGGCTACACCTTC. It translates to CASSPRTGESYGYTF.